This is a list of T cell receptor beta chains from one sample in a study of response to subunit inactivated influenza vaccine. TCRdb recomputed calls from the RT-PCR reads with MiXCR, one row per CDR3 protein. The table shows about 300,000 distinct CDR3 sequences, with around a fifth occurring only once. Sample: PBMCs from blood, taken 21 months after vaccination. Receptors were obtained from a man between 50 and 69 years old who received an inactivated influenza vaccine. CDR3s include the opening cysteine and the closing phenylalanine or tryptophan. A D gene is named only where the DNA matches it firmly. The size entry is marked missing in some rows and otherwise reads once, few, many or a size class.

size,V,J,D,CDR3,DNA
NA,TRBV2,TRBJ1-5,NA,CASTPDRNQAQHF,TGTGCCAGCACCCCGGACAGAAATCAGGCCCAGCATTTT
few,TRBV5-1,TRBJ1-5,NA,CASSFQGRKSNQPQHF,TGCGCCAGCAGCTTCCAGGGGAGAAAGAGCAATCAGCCCCAGCATTTT
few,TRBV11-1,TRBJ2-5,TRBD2,CASSLELGLAGELETQYF,TGTGCCAGCAGCTTAGAATTAGGACTAGCGGGAGAGCTGGAGACCCAGTACTTC
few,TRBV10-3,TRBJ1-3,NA,CAISRQPGNTIYF,TGTGCCATCAGTCGACAGCCTGGAAACACCATATATTTT
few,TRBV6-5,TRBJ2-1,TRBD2,CASSTPPSGSNSYNEQFF,TGTGCCAGCAGTACCCCCCCTAGCGGGAGTAATTCCTACAATGAGCAGTTCTTC
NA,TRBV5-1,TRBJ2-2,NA,CASSLGQPAGELFF,TGCGCCAGCAGCTTGGGACAGCCAGCCGGGGAGCTGTTTTTT
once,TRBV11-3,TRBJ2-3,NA,CASSLTGGVDTQYF,TGTGCCAGCAGCCTCACAGGGGGGGTAGATACGCAGTATTTT
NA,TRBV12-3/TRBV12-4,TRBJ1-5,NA,CASSIQVNQPQHF,TGTGCCAGCAGTATACAAGTCAATCAGCCCCAGCATTTT
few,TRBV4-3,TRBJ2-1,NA,CASSQGGGPTEQFF,TGCGCCAGCAGCCAAGGTGGGGGGCCAACCGAGCAGTTCTTC
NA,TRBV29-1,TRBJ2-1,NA,CSSGYNEQFF,TGCAGCTCTGGGTACAATGAGCAGTTCTTC
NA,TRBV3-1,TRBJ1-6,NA,CASSPSLGYNSPLHF,TGTGCCAGCAGCCCCTCTTTGGGGTATAATTCACCCCTCCACTTT
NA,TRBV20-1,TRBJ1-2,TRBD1,CSANRGPDGYTF,TGCAGTGCCAACAGGGGCCCGGATGGCTACACCTTC
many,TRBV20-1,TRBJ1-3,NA,CSAPSGTAGNTIYF,TGCAGTGCGCCTTCCGGGACGGCTGGAAACACCATATATTTT
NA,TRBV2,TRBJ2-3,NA,CASSPGPGGTDTQYF,TGTGCCAGCAGCCCGGGGCCCGGAGGCACAGATACGCAGTATTTT
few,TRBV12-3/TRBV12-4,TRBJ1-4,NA,CASRPTGPAEKLFF,TGTGCCAGCAGACCAACAGGGCCTGCTGAAAAACTGTTTTTT
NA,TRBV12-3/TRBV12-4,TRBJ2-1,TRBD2,CANTGPGLAYNEQFF,TGTGCCAACACCGGCCCGGGACTAGCCTACAATGAGCAGTTCTTC
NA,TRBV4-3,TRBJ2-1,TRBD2,CASSQVSGSSYNEQFF,TGCGCCAGCAGCCAAGTAAGCGGGAGTTCCTACAATGAGCAGTTCTTC
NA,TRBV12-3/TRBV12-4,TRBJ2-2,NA,CASRSGKIYTGELFF,TGTGCCAGCCGGTCGGGGAAAATTTACACCGGGGAGCTGTTTTTT